One TCR beta chain is described in this entry. Its antigen is unknown. Per the original methods: Filtering differed, since immunoSEQ gave only junction sequences and no quality scores. The data were produced by immunoSEQ multiplex PCR, yet TCRdb's version contains in-frame clones alone and is incomplete. For V, J and clone size, that table is used; D and trimming come from the DNA. This table has about 360,000 clones, 70% to 75% appearing once. This sample was included in a study of shared clonotypes between healthy human individuals. Findings and caveats of the study: Since donors were few, the genetic and exposure-history diversity represented was limited.

This CDR3 has 15 residues. V shed 5 bases and J 0 bases; nucleotides not matched to a gene: 5. Germline lookup yields CDR1 SGHKS and CDR2 YYEKEE (reference sequence). A split of CD4+ cells into CD45RA+ naive and CD45RA-negative memory subsets was performed. The TCR comes from a man aged 30-40 years in good health. The chain uses TRBV5-5 and TRBJ2-7, with 10 bases lining up with TRBD2. The material sequenced was memory CD4+ T cells sorted from blood. Specified subset: CD45RA-negative fraction. CDR3 in amino acids: CASSPGTSASYEQYF. In DNA, the CDR3 is TGTGCCAGCAGTCCCGGGACTAGCGCCTCCTACGAGCAGTACTTC. Drawing the rest from reference TRBV5-5 and TRBJ2-7, the complete variable domain is DAGVTQSPTHLIKTRGQQVTLRCSPISGHKSVSWYQQVLGQGPQFIFQYYEKEERGRGNFPDRFSARQFPNYSSELNVNALLLGDSALYLCASSPGTSASYEQYFGPGTRLTVT.